The 26 T cell receptor beta chains listed next were all sequenced from one sample in a study of control samples from healthy donors and cancer patients. TCRdb's copy holds only in-frame clones and misses some; the assay was immunoSEQ multiplex PCR. In the table there are about 150,000 clones, 94% of which are singletons. The sequenced material came from blood. Source of these receptors: a woman under 30 in good health.

V gene TRBV11-3 combines with J gene TRBJ2-5, with a possible D match to TRBD1 (6 bases). Germline V lookup: CDR1 SGHNT, CDR2 YENEEA. The CDR3 spans 16 residues. The V gene lost 8 bases and the J gene lost 1 base, with 20 bases spanning the gap. The CDR3 region is CASPTTFTGFQETQYF. In DNA, the CDR3 is TGTGCCAGCCCGACTACCTTCACAGGGTTCCAAGAGACCCAGTACTTC.

The rearrangement joins TRBV20-1 to TRBJ1-4; D is uncertain. Germline assignment: CDR1 DFQATT and CDR2 SNEGSKA (reference sequence). The germline V and J ends were trimmed by 3 bases and 7 bases, with 18 bases remaining between them. CDR3 size: 15 residues. The CDR3 DNA is TGCAGTGCTAGTGTAAAGCGAGGAAAGGGTGAAAAACTGTTTTTT. It encodes CSASVKRGKGEKLFF.

V gene TRBV4-1 combines with J gene TRBJ2-7; TRBD1 matches at 8 bases. The CDR3 runs 15 residues. Germline loops: CDR1 MGHRA, CDR2 YSYEKL. After removal of 1 base from V and 3 bases from J, the junction contained 5 bases not matched to a gene. The CDR3: CASSQVQGADYEQYF. The DNA for the CDR3 is TGCGCCAGCAGCCAAGTTCAGGGGGCGGACTACGAGCAGTACTTC.

The chain combines TRBV29-1 with TRBJ1-2, with 9 bases that match TRBD1. The germline CDR1 and CDR2 sequences are SQVTM and ANQGSEA. The CDR3 runs to 14 residues. The trim removed 6 bases at V and 5 bases at J, leaving 10 bases unmatched. The CDR3 DNA is TGCAGCGTCGTCCGGGACAGGGACCCATATGGCTACACCTTC. It specifies CSVVRDRDPYGYTF.

The chain uses TRBV5-5 and TRBJ1-2; weak D call: TRBD1 (5 bases). This CDR3 has 13 residues. Germline-derived CDR1 and CDR2 are SGHKS and YYEKEE (reference sequence). V was trimmed by 3 bases and J by 11 bases, leaving 17 bases between them. CDR3 nucleotide sequence: TGTGCCAGCAGCTCCCGTGGGGACGCCGGATACACCTTC. This encodes CASSSRGDAGYTF.

J is TRBJ1-6 and V is TRBV29-1; D uncertain. The V end lost 4 bases, the J end lost 9 bases, and 13 bases lay between the germline ends. The CDR3 totals 13 residues. The germline gives CDR1 SQVTM, CDR2 ANQGSEA. In DNA, the CDR3 is TGCAGCGTTGGATTGGAACGGGGTTCACCCCTCCACTTT. Its translation: CSVGLERGSPLHF.

V usage is TRBV6-5 and J usage is TRBJ1-6; D might be TRBD1 (5 bases). The CDR3 consists of 15 residues. From germline, CDR1 is MNHEY and CDR2 SVGAGI. V was shortened by 7 bases and J by 7 bases, with 17 bases between the two germline ends. CDR3 bases: TGTGCCAGCACCATCTCCGGGGCCACAAATTCACCCCTCCACTTT. As protein: CASTISGATNSPLHF.

V and J are TRBV2 and TRBJ2-3; TRBD1 aligns across 9 bases. With 9 bases clipped from V and 2 bases from J, the junction kept 6 bases outside the gene matches. The length of the CDR3 is 14 residues. Germline V gene lookup returns CDR1 SNHLY and CDR2 FYNNEI. The CDR3 spells CASKGTGNTDTQYF. CDR3 DNA: TGTGCCAGTAAGGGGACAGGGAACACAGATACGCAGTATTTT. The full variable domain, completed using reference TRBV2 and TRBJ2-3, is EPEVTQTPSHQVTQMGQEVILRCVPISNHLYFYWYRQILGQKVEFLVSFYNNEISEKSEIFDDQFSVERPDGSNFTLKIRSTKLEDSAMYFCASKGTGNTDTQYFGPGTRLTVL.

This clone came up once. The chain employs TRBV7-8 and TRBJ1-5; D is ambiguous. Looked up from germline, CDR1 is SGHVS and CDR2 is FQNEAQ. Deletions cut 5 bases from V and 0 bases from J, with 17 bases between. This CDR3 region has 17 residues. CDR3 bases: TGTGCCAGCAGCCCCCAGAGGGAGCGGGGTAGCAATCAGCCCCAGCATTTT. It codes for CASSPQRERGSNQPQHF.

The rearrangement links TRBV6-6 to TRBJ2-5, with 7 bases identical to TRBD1. The ends lost 6 bases at V and 2 bases at J; junction bases unmatched: 6. The CDR3 runs 14 residues. The V gene's germline CDR1 is MNHNY and CDR2 SVGAGI (reference sequence). In DNA form, the CDR3 reads TGTGCCAGCAGCCATGGACAGGAACAAGAGACCCAGTACTTC. Translating it yields CASSHGQEQETQYF.

This chain connects TRBV5-1 to TRBJ2-3, with 8 positions matching TRBD2. From germline, CDR1 is SGHRS and CDR2 YFSETQ. The CDR3 is 17 amino acids. Trimming cost V 0 bases and J 4 bases; bases outside gene matches: 10. The CDR3 protein is CASSLAPIGRAPDTQYF. In nucleotides, the CDR3 is TGCGCCAGCAGCTTGGCCCCCATCGGGAGGGCCCCAGATACGCAGTATTTT.

This rearrangement joins TRBV18 to TRBJ2-1; TRBD2 agrees at 10 bases. This CDR3 spans 17 amino acids. The junction had 5 bases not matched to a gene; V was cut back by 0 bases and J by 3 bases. Per germline, CDR1 KGHSH and CDR2 LQKENI. CDR3 residues: CASSPPLWTSGYNEQFF. The CDR3 DNA sequence: TGTGCCAGCTCACCACCTCTCTGGACTAGCGGCTACAATGAGCAGTTCTTC.

The genes are TRBV18 and TRBJ1-2; D perhaps matches TRBD1 (6 bases). Germline-derived CDR1 and CDR2 are KGHSH and LQKENI. The CDR3 is made up of 14 amino acids. With 6 bases removed from V and 0 bases from J, the gap between germline ends came to 11 bases. The CDR3 region is CASSLDRANYGYTF. In nucleotides, the CDR3 is TGTGCCAGCTCCCTGGACAGAGCTAACTATGGCTACACCTTC.

The chain is built from TRBV6-5 and TRBJ1-1; 7 nucleotides line up with TRBD1. CDR1 and CDR2 from the germline V gene are MNHEY and SVGAGI. Germline trimming cut 5 bases from V and 4 bases from J; bases unmatched to any gene: 10. This CDR3 spans 15 amino acids. CDR3 DNA sequence: TGTGCCAGCAGTCTAAACAGGGGTGAGGGCACTGAAGCTTTCTTT. Its protein product is CASSLNRGEGTEAFF.

The J gene is TRBJ2-3, the V gene TRBV6-2 or TRBV6-3, with TRBD2 matching over 10 bases. This CDR3 is 13 amino acids long. Germline lookup yields CDR1 MNHEY and CDR2 SVGEGT. Trimming at V came to 5 bases and at J to 8 bases, leaving 4 bases not matched to a gene. CDR3: CASSRIAGGTQYF. DNA for the CDR3: TGTGCCAGCAGTCGGATAGCGGGAGGTACGCAGTATTTT.

The chain joins TRBV7-6 to TRBJ2-3; no firm D call. Trimming stripped 1 base from V and 1 base from J, with 15 bases between. The CDR3 has 17 residues. Per the germline V gene, CDR1 is SGHVS and CDR2 is FNYEAQ. This chain's CDR3 is CASSLDDPGWRTDTQYF. The DNA of the CDR3 is TGTGCCAGCAGCTTAGACGATCCGGGCTGGCGCACAGATACGCAGTATTTT.

This rearrangement joins TRBV7-9 to TRBJ1-1; 7 bases map to TRBD1. CDR1 is SEHNR and CDR2 is FQNEAQ in the germline V gene (reference sequence). V was pared by 5 bases and J by 5 bases, with 11 bases of the junction left unmatched. The CDR3 sequence is 15 residues long. CDR3 residues: CASSQQGKMITEAFF. CDR3 coding DNA: TGTGCCAGCAGCCAACAGGGGAAAATGATAACTGAAGCTTTCTTT.

J is TRBJ2-7 and V is TRBV3-1 (or the pseudogene TRBV3-2); 12 bases match TRBD2. Germline values: CDR1 LGHDT, CDR2 YNNKEL (reference sequence). The junction had 13 bases not matched to a gene; V was cut back by 1 base and J by 9 bases. This CDR3 region has 17 residues. CDR3 sequence: CASSQGGLAGPSLGQYF. In DNA, the CDR3 is TGTGCCAGCAGCCAAGGCGGACTAGCGGGACCCTCCCTCGGGCAGTACTTC.

In its sample, this clone was seen once. Germline is not matched at one junction end, which may reflect a read error. The genes are TRBV7-9 and TRBJ1-5, with D possibly being TRBD1 (5 bases). There are 16 residues in the CDR3. CDR1 SEHNR and CDR2 FQNEAQ come from the germline V gene (reference sequence). The CDR3 DNA reads as TGTACCAGCAGCTTGGATGGGGGAACGGCGGATCAGCCCCAGCATTTT. Translating it yields CTSSLDGGTADQPQHF.

This chain uses TRBV19 with TRBJ2-7; a possible D gene is TRBD1 (6 bases). Trimming removed 5 bases from V and 5 bases from J, with 16 bases in between. The CDR3 runs 14 residues. CDR1 is LNHDA, CDR2 SQIVND, per germline (reference sequence). The CDR3 coding sequence is TGTGCCAGTAGTTTACAGGGAAGGTGGAACGAGCAGTACTTC. Its translation is CASSLQGRWNEQYF. Supplemented by reference TRBV19 and TRBJ2-7, the full variable domain reads DGGITQSPKYLFRKEGQNVTLSCEQNLNHDAMYWYRQDPGQGLRLIYYSQIVNDFQKGDIAEGYSVSREKKESFPLTVTSAQKNPTAFYLCASSLQGRWNEQYFGPGTRLTVT.

J is TRBJ1-3 and V is TRBV3-1 (or the pseudogene TRBV3-2); perhaps TRBD1 as D (5 bases). There are 16 residues in the CDR3. Trimming took 5 bases from V and 0 from J, leaving 14 bases between them. Germline lookup yields CDR1 LGHDT and CDR2 YNNKEL (reference sequence). The CDR3 reads CASSRRGSPSGNTIYF. The CDR3 DNA is TGTGCCAGCAGCAGACGGGGGAGTCCCTCTGGAAACACCATATATTTT.

The rearrangement uses TRBV5-1 and TRBJ2-5, with 8 positions matching TRBD2. This CDR3 comprises 14 residues. V lost 4 bases and J lost 7; bases outside the gene matches: 9. Per the germline V gene, CDR1 is SGHRS and CDR2 is YFSETQ. CDR3 DNA sequence: TGCGCCAGCAGCCCGGGACTAGTGGGGGGGACCCAGTACTTC. This sequence encodes CASSPGLVGGTQYF.

The V gene is TRBV11-2, the J gene TRBJ2-5; D is ambiguous. CDR1 and CDR2 from the germline V gene are SGHAT and FQNNGV. There are 16 residues in the CDR3. Deletions cut 0 bases from V and 0 bases from J, with 11 bases between. The CDR3 DNA reads TGTGCCAGCAGCTTAGATCAAATAGGTTACCAAGAGACCCAGTACTTC. Translating gives CASSLDQIGYQETQYF.

The CDR3 DNA reads as TGTGCCAGCAGCGGGGACAGATCCACAGATACGCAGTATTTT. Amino acids: CASSGDRSTDTQYF. J is TRBJ2-3 and V is TRBV9; 7 bases map to TRBD1. The CDR3 spans 14 residues. Per germline, CDR1 SGDLS and CDR2 YYNGEE. Trimming removed 3 bases from V and 2 bases from J; junction bases left unmatched: 3.

V usage is TRBV19 and J usage is TRBJ2-3; 11 bases fit TRBD2. In germline, CDR1 is LNHDA, CDR2 SQIVND (reference sequence). The CDR3 length is 16 residues. Trimming removed 3 bases from V and 6 bases from J; junction bases left unmatched: 8. CDR3 protein: CASSIISGGAYDTQYF. The CDR3 nucleotides are TGTGCCAGTAGTATCATTAGCGGGGGGGCCTATGATACGCAGTATTTT. Drawing the rest from reference TRBV19 and TRBJ2-3, the complete variable domain is DGGITQSPKYLFRKEGQNVTLSCEQNLNHDAMYWYRQDPGQGLRLIYYSQIVNDFQKGDIAEGYSVSREKKESFPLTVTSAQKNPTAFYLCASSIISGGAYDTQYFGPGTRLTVL.

As to this clone: Germline and junction disagree at one end, which may indicate a read error. The chain combines TRBV7-7 with TRBJ2-1; 7 nucleotides match TRBD1. Germline V gene lookup returns CDR1 SSHAT and CDR2 FNYEAQ (reference sequence). The CDR3 extends over 16 amino acids. The DNA of the CDR3 is TGTGCTAGCAGCCCCTCCGGGACAGATGTCTACAATGAGCAGTTCTTC. Translated: CASSPSGTDVYNEQFF.